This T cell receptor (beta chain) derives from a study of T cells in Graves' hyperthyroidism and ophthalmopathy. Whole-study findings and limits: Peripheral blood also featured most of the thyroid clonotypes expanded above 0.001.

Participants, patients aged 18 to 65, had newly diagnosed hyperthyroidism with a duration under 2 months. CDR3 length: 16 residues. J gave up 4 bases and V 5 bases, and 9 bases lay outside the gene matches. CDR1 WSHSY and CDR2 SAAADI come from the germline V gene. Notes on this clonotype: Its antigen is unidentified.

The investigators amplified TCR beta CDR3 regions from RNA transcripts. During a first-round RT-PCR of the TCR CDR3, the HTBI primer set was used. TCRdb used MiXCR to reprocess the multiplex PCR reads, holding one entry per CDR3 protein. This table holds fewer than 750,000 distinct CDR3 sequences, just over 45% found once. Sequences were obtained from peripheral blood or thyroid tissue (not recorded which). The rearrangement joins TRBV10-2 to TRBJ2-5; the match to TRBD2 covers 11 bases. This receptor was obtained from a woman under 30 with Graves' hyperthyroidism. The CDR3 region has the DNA TGCGCCAGCAGTCCATTGACTAGCGGGGTAGGAGAGACCCAGTACTTC. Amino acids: CASSPLTSGVGETQYF.